Reported below is one T cell receptor (beta chain). No antigen is known for it. No qualities accompany the bases; no much larger clone lies one base away. The sample comes from a study of blood T cell repertoires in COVID-19 (dated by TCRdb to 2020 to 2021). Regarding the study in general: Samples from collaborators originated in the United States, Italy and Spain and spanned both the acute and convalescent phases of COVID-19. The material from the prospective study consisted of cDNA or gDNA derived from T cells, B-cell-depleted T cells, or PBMCs. Subjects who had been exposed to COVID-19, were actively infected with it, or had recovered from it provided the deeply sampled blood TCRbeta repertoires that made up the dataset. A freely available public database, intended as a resource for researchers studying the immune response to SARS-CoV-2, is where the repertoires were released. The samples were drawn from two sources: the first 160 participants of the ongoing ImmuneRACE study, and over 950 subjects contributed by 6 global collaborators. A de-identified subject ID, COVID-19 status, age in years and sex were almost always included in the sample metadata. HLA class I and class II types, where available, came from metadata supplied by the sample provider rather than from assay-based typing.

TCRbeta CDR3 regions were amplified from genomic DNA by means of the immunoSEQ Assay, a bias-controlled multiplex PCR. The authors' analysis ran thus. The number of nucleated cells in each sample was estimated from the amplification of reference gene primers within the assay. Sequence reads were collapsed and filtered to measure the absolute abundance of every unique TCRbeta CDR3 rearrangement. For each sample, productive Simpson clonality was calculated as the square root of Simpson's diversity index over productive rearrangements. Entries here come from immuneACCESS through TCRdb and include only in-frame sequences with V and J called. Some clones fail to appear in such tables; in the studies checked, an unresolved V gene covers under half of the shortfall, and the cause of the remainder is unknown. V and J calls plus clone size are reproduced from that table; the DNA served to infer D and trimming. The sample table lists about 97,000 clones, 85% to 95% of them with a count of one. The ten top clones hold over 5.5% of the sample.

The CDR3 sequence holds 15 residues, the cysteine and phenylalanine included. Only the CDR3 portion is preserved as DNA: 45 bases, with reading frame beginning at the first base. V is pared back by 4 bases and J by 6 bases, with 16 bases lying between the germline termini. CDR1 is given as SGHNT and CDR2 as YENEEA, both from the germline V gene. Collaborating institutions collected whole blood in K2EDTA tubes following their own protocols. Collaborator samples were shipped for TCRbeta analysis as frozen whole blood, isolated PBMCs, or DNA extracted from either sample type. Results the study describes overall, beyond this receptor: The quantity of clinical and demographic metadata differed by source and by participant and was supplied without curation.

The V gene is TRBV11-3 and the J gene is TRBJ2-1; 6 matching bases give a weak D call of TRBD2. Sequencing was performed on peripheral blood. This TCR was recovered from a man between 50 and 59 years old with active COVID-19. The CDR3 loop reads CASSWRDSQFNEQFF. In nucleotides, the sequence is TGTGCCAGCAGCTGGCGGGACTCCCAATTCAATGAGCAGTTCTTC.